These 20 T cell receptor beta chains were all obtained from the same sample, sequenced in a study of blood T cell repertoires in COVID-19. Only in-frame clones appear in the TCRdb table, and some are missing; sequencing was by immunoSEQ multiplex PCR. The table includes around 300,000 clones, 75% to 90% detected once. What was sequenced was peripheral blood. The receptors shown here come from a woman between 40 and 50 years old with acute or convalescent COVID-19.

The rearrangement uses TRBV25-1 and TRBJ2-1, with D possibly TRBD1 on 5 matching bases. Trimming took 5 bases from V and 6 from J, leaving 8 bases between them. Germline-derived CDR1 and CDR2 are MGHDK and SYGVNS. The CDR3 spans 12 residues. CDR3 residues: CASSPGPNEQFF. CDR3 bases: TGTGCCAGCAGTCCAGGGCCCAATGAGCAGTTCTTC.

This chain connects TRBV28 to TRBJ1-1; no definite D call. Per the germline V gene, CDR1 is MDHEN and CDR2 is SYDVKM. Trimming took 3 bases from V and 2 from J, leaving 4 bases between them. The CDR3 totals 12 residues. CDR3 DNA: TGTGCCAGCAGTTTTCGTAACACTGAAGCTTTCTTT. Amino acid sequence: CASSFRNTEAFF.

In its sample, this clone was seen a few times. V and J are TRBV7-3 and TRBJ2-5; 8 positions agree with TRBD1. Trimming took 4 bases from V and 5 from J; bases not matched to a gene: 3. This CDR3 has 13 residues. CDR1 SGHTA and CDR2 FQGTGA come from the germline V gene. CDR3 region: CASSSTGGETQYF. The CDR3 DNA follows: TGTGCCAGCAGCTCCACAGGGGGGGAGACCCAGTACTTC. Variable domain in full (rest from reference TRBV7-3 and TRBJ2-5): GAGVSQTPSNKVTEKGKYVELRCDPISGHTALYWYRQSLGQGPEFLIYFQGTGAADDSGLPNDRFFAVRPEGSVSTLKIQRTERGDSAVYLCASSSTGGETQYFGPGTRLLVL.

This clone was seen just once. The chain has TRBV7-2 and TRBJ1-2; 7 positions match TRBD1. V shed 0 bases, J shed 4 bases, and the junction held 2 bases outside the gene matches. The germline V gene has CDR1 SGHTA and CDR2 FQGNSA. The CDR3 consists of 14 residues. CDR3 nucleotides: TGTGCCAGCAGCTTAGCACAGGGGAGCTATGGCTACACCTTC. Translated: CASSLAQGSYGYTF.

The rearrangement links TRBV5-6 to TRBJ2-5; no reliable D call. CDR3 size: 15 residues. The V end lost 6 bases, the J end lost 4 bases, and 19 bases lay between the germline ends. Germline lookup yields CDR1 SGHDT and CDR2 YYEEEE. The CDR3, as DNA: TGTGCCAGCACCACTAAAGTGGTGGGTGGAGAGACCCAGTACTTC. It translates to CASTTKVVGGETQYF.

The rearrangement joins TRBV5-6 to TRBJ2-4; D not certain. The CDR3 contains 14 residues. CDR1 and CDR2 from the germline V gene are SGHDT and YYEEEE. V lost 2 bases and J lost 3, with 9 bases in between. The DNA for the CDR3 is TGTGCCAGCAGCTTTGTGGGCAACAAAAACATTCAGTACTTC. Protein product: CASSFVGNKNIQYF.

This clone has just a few counts. The chain joins TRBV4-1 to TRBJ2-7; perhaps TRBD2 as D (6 bases). The germline V and J ends were trimmed by 3 bases and 3 bases, with 12 bases remaining between them. Germline lookup yields CDR1 MGHRA and CDR2 YSYEKL. The CDR3 contains 14 residues. CDR3 coding DNA: TGCGCCAGCAGCCAGGCGGGACGGAACTACGAGCAGTACGTC. It encodes CASSQAGRNYEQYV.

The chain employs TRBV12-3 or TRBV12-4 and TRBJ1-2; maybe TRBD1 (6 bases). Trimming removed 3 bases from V and 8 bases from J, with 13 bases in between. The CDR3 totals 13 residues. CDR3 sequence: CASSFDRYRGYTF. CDR3 sequence (DNA): TGTGCCAGCAGTTTCGACAGGTATCGGGGCTACACCTTC.

The chain couples TRBV24-1 to TRBJ1-6; D unresolved. From germline, CDR1 is KGHDR and CDR2 SFDVKD. V lost 4 bases and J lost 7, with 7 bases in between. The CDR3 spans 13 residues. The CDR3 sequence is CATSDRPNSPLHF. The CDR3 region has the DNA TGTGCCACCAGTGACAGGCCCAATTCACCCCTCCACTTT.

This rearrangement joins TRBV27 to TRBJ1-2, with a weak D call TRBD1 (6 bases). The CDR3 contains 13 residues. Trimming took off 6 bases at V and 11 bases at J, with 19 bases between the two ends. Germline-derived CDR1 and CDR2 are MNHEY and SMNVEV (reference sequence). The CDR3 sequence is CASSPTGQSGYTF. The CDR3 coding sequence is TGTGCCAGCAGCCCAACGGGACAATCGGGTTACACCTTC.

The rearrangement joins TRBV2 to TRBJ2-5; 7 bases fit TRBD1. The V segment lost 6 bases and the J segment 2 bases; nucleotides outside the gene matches: 9. The germline CDR1 and CDR2 sequences are SNHLY and FYNNEI. The CDR3 has 15 residues. CDR3 DNA: TGTGCCAGCAGGCCTGAACAGGGGCCGCAAGAGACCCAGTACTTC. Translating it yields CASRPEQGPQETQYF.

This chain links TRBV5-1 with TRBJ1-1, with 7 bases matching TRBD1. Losses at the gene ends were 4 bases for V and 8 bases for J; bases not matched to a gene: 8. The CDR3 is made up of 13 amino acids. The germline V gene has CDR1 SGHRS and CDR2 YFSETQ. The CDR3 DNA reads as TGCGCCAGCAGCGTGGGGACAGCCTACGAAGCTTTCTTT. It codes for CASSVGTAYEAFF.

The rearrangement joins TRBV4-1 to TRBJ2-7; 8 bases align to TRBD2. The V gene end was trimmed by 2 bases and the J gene end by 6 bases; junction bases not matched to a gene: 9. Per the germline V gene, CDR1 is MGHRA and CDR2 is YSYEKL. The CDR3 has 15 amino acids. The CDR3 coding sequence is TGCGCCAGCAGCCAAACAGGACTAGCAAGCGGCGAGCAGTACGTC. It encodes CASSQTGLASGEQYV.

The chain recombines TRBV19 with TRBJ2-4, with a weak D call TRBD2 (5 bases). The V gene's germline CDR1 is LNHDA and CDR2 SQIVND (reference sequence). The CDR3 extends over 17 amino acids. The V and J ends lost 5 bases and 0 bases respectively, with 17 bases between them. CDR3 sequence reads: CASSLEKRASAKNIQYF. The DNA of the CDR3 is TGTGCCAGTAGTCTCGAAAAGAGGGCTTCAGCCAAAAACATTCAGTACTTC.

The chain is built from TRBV5-1 and TRBJ2-1; 9 nucleotides line up with TRBD2. CDR1 is SGHRS, CDR2 YFSETQ, per germline. This CDR3 has 16 residues. The junction had 10 bases not matched to a gene; V was cut back by 2 bases and J by 7 bases. In nucleotides, the CDR3 is TGCGCCAGCAGCTTTGTGCGGGGGGGCAGTATGAATGAGCAGTTCTTC. It translates to CASSFVRGGSMNEQFF. Complete variable domain (other parts from reference TRBV5-1 and TRBJ2-1): KAGVTQTPRYLIKTRGQQVTLSCSPISGHRSVSWYQQTPGQGLQFLFEYFSETQRNKGNFPGRFSGRQFSNSRSEMNVSTLELGDSALYLCASSFVRGGSMNEQFFGPGTRLTVL.

The chain uses TRBV5-1 and TRBJ1-1, with D perhaps TRBD1 (5 bases). V lost 2 bases and J 0 bases, leaving 11 bases between the germline ends. The CDR3 sequence is 15 residues long. The germline V gene encodes CDR1 SGHRS and CDR2 YFSETQ. CDR3 nucleotide sequence: TGCGCCAGCAGCTTCTCGACAGACATGAACACTGAAGCTTTCTTT. Its protein is CASSFSTDMNTEAFF.

The rearrangement joins TRBV11-3 to TRBJ2-5; TRBD1 agrees at 7 bases. Germline V gene lookup returns CDR1 SGHNT and CDR2 YENEEA. The V segment lost 5 bases and the J segment 1 base; nucleotides outside the gene matches: 7. The CDR3 has 15 residues. The CDR3 spells CASSPGTASQETQYF. CDR3 coding DNA: TGTGCCAGCAGCCCAGGGACAGCATCCCAAGAGACCCAGTACTTC.

The chain recombines TRBV5-6 with TRBJ1-2; weak D call: TRBD1 (6 bases). V lost 2 bases, J lost 7 bases, and 9 bases lay in between. Germline V gene sequence: CDR1 SGHDT, CDR2 YYEEEE. The CDR3 sequence is 12 residues long. This CDR3 reads CASSFAGVGYTF. In DNA, the CDR3 is TGTGCCAGCAGCTTTGCAGGGGTTGGCTACACCTTC.

The chain recombines TRBV29-1 with TRBJ1-2, with D maybe TRBD1 (5 bases). Germline CDR1 and CDR2: SQVTM and ANQGSEA. This CDR3 spans 18 amino acids. Trimming pared 0 bases from V and 4 bases from J, leaving 24 bases between. This chain's CDR3 is CSVEDGPAEQSRGYGYTF. The CDR3 nucleotides are TGCAGCGTTGAAGACGGCCCCGCCGAGCAGTCTAGGGGCTATGGCTACACCTTC.

J is TRBJ2-3 and V is TRBV18; 10 nucleotides match TRBD2. V lost 3 bases to trimming and J lost 4 bases; unmatched junction nucleotides: 10. The CDR3 contains 17 residues. Germline-derived CDR1 and CDR2 are KGHSH and LQKENI. The CDR3 spells CASSPPSGGATPDTQYF. The DNA for the CDR3 is TGTGCCAGCTCACCCCCTAGCGGGGGCGCAACCCCAGATACGCAGTATTTT.